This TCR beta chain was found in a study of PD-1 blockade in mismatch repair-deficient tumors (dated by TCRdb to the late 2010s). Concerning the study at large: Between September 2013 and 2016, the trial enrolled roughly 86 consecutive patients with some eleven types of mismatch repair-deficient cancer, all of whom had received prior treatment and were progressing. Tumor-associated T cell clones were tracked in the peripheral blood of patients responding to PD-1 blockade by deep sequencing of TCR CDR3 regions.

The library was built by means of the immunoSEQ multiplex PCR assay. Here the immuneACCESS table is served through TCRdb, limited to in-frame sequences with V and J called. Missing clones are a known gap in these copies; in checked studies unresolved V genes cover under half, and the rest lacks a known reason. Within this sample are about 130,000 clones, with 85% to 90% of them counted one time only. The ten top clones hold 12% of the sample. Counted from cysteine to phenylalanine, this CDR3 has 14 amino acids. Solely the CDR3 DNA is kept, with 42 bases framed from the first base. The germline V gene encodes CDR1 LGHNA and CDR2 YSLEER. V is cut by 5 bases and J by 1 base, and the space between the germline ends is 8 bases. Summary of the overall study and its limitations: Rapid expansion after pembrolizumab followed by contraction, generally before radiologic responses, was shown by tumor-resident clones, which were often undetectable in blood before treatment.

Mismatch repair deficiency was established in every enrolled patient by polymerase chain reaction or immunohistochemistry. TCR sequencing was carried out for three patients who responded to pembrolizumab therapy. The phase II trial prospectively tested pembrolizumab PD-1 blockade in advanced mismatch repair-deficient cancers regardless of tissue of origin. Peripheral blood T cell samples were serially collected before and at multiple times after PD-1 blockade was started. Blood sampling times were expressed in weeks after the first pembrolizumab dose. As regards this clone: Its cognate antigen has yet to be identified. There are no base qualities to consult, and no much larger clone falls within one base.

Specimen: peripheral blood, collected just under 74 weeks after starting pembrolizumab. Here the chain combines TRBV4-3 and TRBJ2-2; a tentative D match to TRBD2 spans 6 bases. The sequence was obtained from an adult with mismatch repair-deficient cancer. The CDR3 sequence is CASSWRGNTGELFF. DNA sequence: TGCGCCAGCAGCTGGAGGGGGAACACCGGGGAGCTGTTTTTT.